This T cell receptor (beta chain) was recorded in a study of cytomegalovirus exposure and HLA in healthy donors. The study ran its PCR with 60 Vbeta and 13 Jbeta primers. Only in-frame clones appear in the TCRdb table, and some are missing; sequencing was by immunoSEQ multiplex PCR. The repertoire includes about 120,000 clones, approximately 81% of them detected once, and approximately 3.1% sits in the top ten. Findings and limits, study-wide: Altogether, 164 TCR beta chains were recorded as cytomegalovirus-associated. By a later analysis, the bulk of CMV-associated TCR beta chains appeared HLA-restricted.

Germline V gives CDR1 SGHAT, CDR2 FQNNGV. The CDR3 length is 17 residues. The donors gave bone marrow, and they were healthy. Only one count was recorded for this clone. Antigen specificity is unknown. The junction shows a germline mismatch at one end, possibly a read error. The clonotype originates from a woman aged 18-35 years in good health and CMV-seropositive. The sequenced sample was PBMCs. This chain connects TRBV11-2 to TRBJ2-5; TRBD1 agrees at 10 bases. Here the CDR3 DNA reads TGTGGCAGCAGCACCGTCGGAGGGGACAGGGGACAAGAGACCCAGTACTTC. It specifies CGSSTVGGDRGQETQYF.